A selection of T cell receptor beta chains follows, all from one sample in a study of blood T cell repertoires in COVID-19. TCRdb keeps only in-frame clones here, not all; method: immunoSEQ multiplex PCR. Of over 400,000 clones listed, around 86% are singletons. The sample consisted of peripheral blood. The receptors stem from a woman aged 25 to 45 with active or convalescent COVID-19. Both conserved end residues are part of each CDR3. D genes are given only for firm matches. The size entry is marked missing in some rows and otherwise reads once, few, many or a size class.

j_gene	d_gene	abundance	v_gene	CDR3nt	CDR3aa
TRBJ2-5	TRBD1	.	TRBV3-1/TRBV3-2	TGTGCCAGCAGTCACAGGGGGGAGTACCAAGAGACCCAGTACTTC	CASSHRGEYQETQYF
TRBJ2-1	TRBD2	once	TRBV10-3	TGTGCCATCAAGGCGAGGAGCGGGGTGACTATACTGAACAATGAGCAGTTCTTC	CAIKARSGVTILNNEQFF
TRBJ1-2	.	.	TRBV11-2	TGTGCCAGCAGCTTAGATGGTAGGGCGGGTAACTATGGCTACACCTTC	CASSLDGRAGNYGYTF
TRBJ2-3	.	.	TRBV2	TGTGCCAGCAGTGAAGCGCTGGGGCTAAGCACAGATACGCAGTATTTT	CASSEALGLSTDTQYF
TRBJ1-1	TRBD1	.	TRBV5-1	TGCGCCAGCAGCCCCAACGGACAGGTCCTGAACACTGAAGCTTTCTTT	CASSPNGQVLNTEAFF
TRBJ1-1	.	.	TRBV6-5	TGTGCCAGCAGTTACTCCTGGCTTACTGAAGCTTTCTTT	CASSYSWLTEAFF
TRBJ2-3	TRBD2	.	TRBV18	TGTGCCAGCTCACCAGATAGCGGGAGGGGTACAGATACGCAGTATTTT	CASSPDSGRGTDTQYF
TRBJ1-5	.	.	TRBV27	TGTGCCAGCAGTTTAGTATTAGGGGTTCAGCCCCAGCATTTT	CASSLVLGVQPQHF
TRBJ2-7	TRBD2	.	TRBV5-1	TGCGCCAGCAGCCCCGGGGGGGTCGGGTACGAGCAGTACTTC	CASSPGGVGYEQYF
TRBJ2-7	TRBD2	.	TRBV5-1	TGCGCCAGCAGCTTGGTTGCATCTAGCGGGAGTTCAAGGTACGAGCAGTACTTC	CASSLVASSGSSRYEQYF
TRBJ2-7	TRBD1	once	TRBV5-1	TGCGCCAGCAGCTTGGGGACAGGGCCCTACGAGCAGTACTTC	CASSLGTGPYEQYF
TRBJ1-2	.	few	TRBV21-1	TGTGCCAGCAGCAAAGACAGGGGCTACCGTTACTATGGCTACACCTTC	CASSKDRGYRYYGYTF
TRBJ2-1	TRBD2	.	TRBV6-5	TGTGCCAGCAGTTACGAGGCGGGAGGGACCTCTTGTTTCTTC	CASSYEAGGTSCFF
TRBJ1-5	.	once	TRBV7-2	TGTGCCAGCAGTCCTGGACAGCCGTATAGCAATCAGCCCCAGCATTTT	CASSPGQPYSNQPQHF
TRBJ1-5	.	.	TRBV13	TGTGCCAGCAGCCGCGGGAGTCAGCCCCAGCATTTT	CASSRGSQPQHF
TRBJ2-2	TRBD1	.	TRBV7-9	TGTGCCAGTCAACCCGGGACAGGGGGGACCGGGGAGCTGTTTTTT	CASQPGTGGTGELFF
TRBJ2-1	.	.	TRBV5-8	TGTGCCAGCAGCTTGGATGCAGGGGCCTACAATGAGCAGTTCTTC	CASSLDAGAYNEQFF
TRBJ1-2	.	.	TRBV5-1	TGCGCCAGCACCATGGGACTCGGGGACTATGGCTACACCTTC	CASTMGLGDYGYTF
TRBJ2-3	TRBD1	.	TRBV5-1	TGCGCCAGCAGCTCCGTGACAGGGGGCACAGATACGCAGTATTTT	CASSSVTGGTDTQYF
TRBJ1-2	TRBD1	.	TRBV19	TGTGCCAGCTGGGGACAGCTGGATGGCTACACCTTC	CASWGQLDGYTF
TRBJ1-5	.	.	TRBV6-5	TGTGCCAGCATCCCCGTTTGGGAGAGCAATCAGCCCCAGCATTTT	CASIPVWESNQPQHF
TRBJ1-1	TRBD1	.	TRBV27	TGTGCCAGCAGTAGGGGGCTCACTGAAGCTTTCTTT	CASSRGLTEAFF
TRBJ2-3	TRBD2	.	TRBV6-6	TGTGCCAGCAGTTTCGGAGCGGGGGGCCGCACAGATACGCAGTATTTT	CASSFGAGGRTDTQYF
TRBJ1-1	.	.	TRBV19	TGTGCCAGTAGCCAGGGGTGGACCACTGAAGCTTTCTTT	CASSQGWTTEAFF
TRBJ1-3	.	.	TRBV15	TGTGCCACCAGCAGAGATTACGCGCTCGGAAACACCATATATTTT	CATSRDYALGNTIYF
TRBJ1-2	TRBD1	.	TRBV5-8	TGTGCCAGCAGCCCCGAGTCCGGGACAGCAACAAACTACTTC	CASSPESGTATNYF
TRBJ1-2	.	.	TRBV3-1/TRBV3-2	TGTGCCAGCAGCCAATCGGGCGGGGGTGGCTACACCTTC	CASSQSGGGGYTF
TRBJ1-5	.	.	TRBV30	TGTGCCTGGAGCTGGACAGGCAATCAGCCCCAGCATTTT	CAWSWTGNQPQHF
TRBJ1-1	.	.	TRBV6-5	TGTGCCAGCAGTTACGGGCTCGGGAACACTGAAGCTTTCTTT	CASSYGLGNTEAFF
TRBJ2-3	.	.	TRBV6-2/TRBV6-3	TGTGCCAGCAGTTTCGGGGGAGGCCCCACAGATACGCAGTATTTT	CASSFGGGPTDTQYF
TRBJ2-7	.	few	TRBV11-2	TGTGCCAGCAGCTTTGACAGCTACGAGCAGTACTTC	CASSFDSYEQYF